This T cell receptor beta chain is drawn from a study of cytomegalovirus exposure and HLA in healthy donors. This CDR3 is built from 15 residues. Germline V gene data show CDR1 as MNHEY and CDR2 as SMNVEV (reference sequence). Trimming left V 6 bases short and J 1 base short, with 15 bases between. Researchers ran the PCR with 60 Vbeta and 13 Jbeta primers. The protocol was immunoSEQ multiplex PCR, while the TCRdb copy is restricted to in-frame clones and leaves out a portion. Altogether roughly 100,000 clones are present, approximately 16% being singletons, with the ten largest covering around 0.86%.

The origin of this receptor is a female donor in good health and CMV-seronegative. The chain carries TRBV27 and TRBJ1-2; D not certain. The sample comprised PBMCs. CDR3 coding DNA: TGTGCCAGCAGAAACCTGACGGGAGTTAACTATGGCTACACCTTC. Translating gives CASRNLTGVNYGYTF.